This T cell receptor (beta chain) appears in the sequencing data of a study of T cell repertoires in cytomegalovirus infection. On the study more broadly: CMV epitopes, recently identified HLA-C-restricted and well-studied HLA-B-restricted, were used. Study-level results: Clonotypes of TCR beta that were HLA-C-restricted and CMV-specific dominated the ex vivo response.

The CDR3 loop spans 15 amino acids. Germline CDR1 reads WSHSY; CDR2 reads SAAADI. Trimming took 2 bases from V and 6 from J, leaving 13 bases between them. Regarding this clonotype: Its antigen is not known.

TCRdb reanalysed the reads using MiXCR and keeps one entry per CDR3 protein. The table includes 250,000 to 400,000 distinct CDR3 sequences, just under 25% detected once. The TCR sequence derives from a human donor in good health (CMV status not recorded). Some clones in this sample may be carry-over from other donors' samples. V usage is TRBV10-2 and J usage is TRBJ2-2; D unclear. Sequencing was performed on cultured PBMCs, taken from culture after CMV antigen stimulation. CDR3 sequence: CASSEPQLRAGELFF. DNA for the CDR3: TGCGCCAGCAGTGAGCCACAACTTAGGGCCGGGGAGCTGTTTTTT.